A selection of T cell receptor beta chains follows, all from one sample in a study of T cells in Graves' hyperthyroidism and ophthalmopathy. TCRdb re-analysed the multiplex PCR reads in MiXCR, keeping a single row per CDR3 protein. This table holds 600,000 to 650,000 distinct CDR3 sequences, around 21% found once. The sample consisted of blood. The receptors shown here come from a man younger than 45 with Graves' ophthalmopathy. The CDR3 runs from the conserved cysteine through the conserved F or W. A D gene is named only where the DNA matches it firmly. Not every row has a clone size; where given, it reads once, few, many or a size class.

CDR3nt: TGTGCCAGCAGACAAGTGGCGGGGAGAGGGTACAATGAGCAGTTCTTC; CDR3aa: CASRQVAGRGYNEQFF; abundance: NA; v_gene: TRBV12-3/TRBV12-4; j_gene: TRBJ2-1; d_gene: NA
CDR3nt: TGCGCCAGCAGGGTACAGGGGGCTAGCTCCTACAATGAGCAGTTCTTC; CDR3aa: CASRVQGASSYNEQFF; abundance: few; v_gene: TRBV5-1; j_gene: TRBJ2-1; d_gene: TRBD1
CDR3nt: TGCAGTGCTAGATACAGCCGTCCGACTAGCACAGATACGCAGTATTTT; CDR3aa: CSARYSRPTSTDTQYF; abundance: NA; v_gene: TRBV20-1; j_gene: TRBJ2-3; d_gene: NA
CDR3nt: TGTGCCTGTAAATTAGGGGGCAGGAACACCGGGGAGCTGTTTTTT; CDR3aa: CACKLGGRNTGELFF; abundance: NA; v_gene: TRBV30; j_gene: TRBJ2-2; d_gene: TRBD1
CDR3nt: TGTGCCAGCAGCTTGACCCAGGCAGAGCAGTTCTTC; CDR3aa: CASSLTQAEQFF; abundance: many; v_gene: TRBV5-6; j_gene: TRBJ2-1; d_gene: NA
CDR3nt: TGTGCCAGCAGCGTAGATGGTAGCTTAAATGAGCAGTTCTTC; CDR3aa: CASSVDGSLNEQFF; abundance: NA; v_gene: TRBV9; j_gene: TRBJ2-1; d_gene: NA
CDR3nt: TGTGCCAGCAGCTTGAATAGCGGATCCTACGAGCAGTACTTC; CDR3aa: CASSLNSGSYEQYF; abundance: many; v_gene: TRBV7-2; j_gene: TRBJ2-7; d_gene: NA
CDR3nt: TGTGCCAGCAGTTACTTGGGGGGGGGGAACACTGAAGCTTTCTTT; CDR3aa: CASSYLGGGNTEAFF; abundance: few; v_gene: TRBV6-2/TRBV6-3; j_gene: TRBJ1-1; d_gene: NA
CDR3nt: TGTGCCAGCAGTGTTAACAGGGACCACGAGCAGTACTTC; CDR3aa: CASSVNRDHEQYF; abundance: many; v_gene: TRBV2; j_gene: TRBJ2-7; d_gene: NA
CDR3nt: TGTGCCAGCAGCCCGGGACTAGCGGGAGGGCCGTACACCGGGGAGCTGTTTTTT; CDR3aa: CASSPGLAGGPYTGELFF; abundance: NA; v_gene: TRBV5-4; j_gene: TRBJ2-2; d_gene: TRBD2
CDR3nt: TGTGCCAGCTCCCAGAGACACCAGACCACAGATACGCAGTATTTT; CDR3aa: CASSQRHQTTDTQYF; abundance: many; v_gene: TRBV18; j_gene: TRBJ2-3; d_gene: NA
CDR3nt: TGTGCCAGCAAAAGGACAGGGGCGAACACTGAAGCTTTCTTT; CDR3aa: CASKRTGANTEAFF; abundance: many; v_gene: TRBV2; j_gene: TRBJ1-1; d_gene: TRBD1
CDR3nt: TGTGCCAGCAATTACGGGAGCCCGCTATACAATGAGCAGTTCTTC; CDR3aa: CASNYGSPLYNEQFF; abundance: NA; v_gene: TRBV6-2/TRBV6-3; j_gene: TRBJ2-1; d_gene: NA
CDR3nt: TGTGCCAGCAGTTCGGAACAGTTCGGTGAAAAACTGTTTTTT; CDR3aa: CASSSEQFGEKLFF; abundance: few; v_gene: TRBV28; j_gene: TRBJ1-4; d_gene: NA
CDR3nt: TGTGCCAGCAGTTTAGTCGGGGCCACTGAAGCTTTCTTT; CDR3aa: CASSLVGATEAFF; abundance: once; v_gene: TRBV28; j_gene: TRBJ1-1; d_gene: NA
CDR3nt: TGCGCCAGCCTTGACAGGGGATCTGACACTGAAGCTTTCTTT; CDR3aa: CASLDRGSDTEAFF; abundance: NA; v_gene: TRBV10-2; j_gene: TRBJ1-1; d_gene: TRBD1
CDR3nt: TGTGCCACCAGCACCGGGACTAGCGGAAAGCTAAGCTCCTACAATGAGCAGTTCTTC; CDR3aa: CATSTGTSGKLSSYNEQFF; abundance: NA; v_gene: TRBV15; j_gene: TRBJ2-1; d_gene: TRBD2
CDR3nt: TGTGCCATCAGGGGGGGAGCGGGAGTCTACAATGAGCAGTTCTTC; CDR3aa: CAIRGGAGVYNEQFF; abundance: NA; v_gene: TRBV10-3; j_gene: TRBJ2-1; d_gene: TRBD2